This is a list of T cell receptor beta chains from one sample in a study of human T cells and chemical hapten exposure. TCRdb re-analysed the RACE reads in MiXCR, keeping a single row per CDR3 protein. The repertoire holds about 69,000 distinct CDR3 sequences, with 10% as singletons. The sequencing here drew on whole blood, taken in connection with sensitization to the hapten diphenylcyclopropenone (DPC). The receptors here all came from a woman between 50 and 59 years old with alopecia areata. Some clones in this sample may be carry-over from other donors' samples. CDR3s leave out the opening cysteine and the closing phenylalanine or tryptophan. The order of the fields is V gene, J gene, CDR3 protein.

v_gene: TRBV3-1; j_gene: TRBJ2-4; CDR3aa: ASSQELSGKIKKIAKNIQY
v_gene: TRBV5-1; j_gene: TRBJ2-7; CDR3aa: ASSEGTDPYEQY
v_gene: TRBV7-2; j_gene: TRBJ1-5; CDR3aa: ASSSQNQPQH
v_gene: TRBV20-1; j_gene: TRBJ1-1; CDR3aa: SVLPHRGNTEAF
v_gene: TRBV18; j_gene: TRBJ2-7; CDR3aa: ASSASGGSYEQY
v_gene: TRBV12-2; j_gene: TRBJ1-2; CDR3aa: ASRFWMTYGYT
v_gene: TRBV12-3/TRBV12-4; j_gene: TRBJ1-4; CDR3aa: ASSFLGFGTDIEKLF
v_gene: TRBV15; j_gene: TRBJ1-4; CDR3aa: ATSRDGGPSEKLF
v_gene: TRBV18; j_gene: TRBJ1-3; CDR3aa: ASSPGHSPSGNTIY
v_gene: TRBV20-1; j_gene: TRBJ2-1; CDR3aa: SATSIWANEQF
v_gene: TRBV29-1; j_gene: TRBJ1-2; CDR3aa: SVLGHDGYT
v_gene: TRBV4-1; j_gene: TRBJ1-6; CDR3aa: ASSHSAGPEHLH
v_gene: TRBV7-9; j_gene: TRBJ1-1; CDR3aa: ASSLGAGAF
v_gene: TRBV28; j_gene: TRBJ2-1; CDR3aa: ASSKAGNSYNEQF
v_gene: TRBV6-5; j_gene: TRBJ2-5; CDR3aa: ASSGGRSGAGVYETQY
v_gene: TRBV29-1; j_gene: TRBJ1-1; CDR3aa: SARTPLSAEAF
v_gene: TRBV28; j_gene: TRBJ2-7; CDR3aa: ASLHSGTIFQQY